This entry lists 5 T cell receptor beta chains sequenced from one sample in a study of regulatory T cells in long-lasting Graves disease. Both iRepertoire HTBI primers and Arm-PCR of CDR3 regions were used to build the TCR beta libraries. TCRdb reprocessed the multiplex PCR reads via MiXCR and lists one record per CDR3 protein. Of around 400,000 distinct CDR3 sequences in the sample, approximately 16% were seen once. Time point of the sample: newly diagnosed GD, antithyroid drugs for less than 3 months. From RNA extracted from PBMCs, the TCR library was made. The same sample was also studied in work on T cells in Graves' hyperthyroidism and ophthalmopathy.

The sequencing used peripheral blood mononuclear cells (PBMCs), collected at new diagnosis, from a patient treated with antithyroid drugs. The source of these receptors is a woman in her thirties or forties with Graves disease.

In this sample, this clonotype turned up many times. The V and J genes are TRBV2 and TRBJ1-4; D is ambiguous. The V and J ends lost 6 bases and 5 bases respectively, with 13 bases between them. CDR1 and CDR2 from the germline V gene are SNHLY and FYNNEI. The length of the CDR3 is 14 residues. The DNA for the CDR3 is TGTGCCAGCAGCCCCGGGAGCAGAAATGAAAAACTGTTTTTT. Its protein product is CASSPGSRNEKLFF.

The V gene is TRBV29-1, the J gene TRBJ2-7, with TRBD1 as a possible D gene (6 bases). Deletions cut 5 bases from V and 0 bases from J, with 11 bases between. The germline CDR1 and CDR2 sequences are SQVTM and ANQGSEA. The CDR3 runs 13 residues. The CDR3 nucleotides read TGCAGCGTTATCGGGACAAACTCCTACGAGCAGTACTTC. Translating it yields CSVIGTNSYEQYF.

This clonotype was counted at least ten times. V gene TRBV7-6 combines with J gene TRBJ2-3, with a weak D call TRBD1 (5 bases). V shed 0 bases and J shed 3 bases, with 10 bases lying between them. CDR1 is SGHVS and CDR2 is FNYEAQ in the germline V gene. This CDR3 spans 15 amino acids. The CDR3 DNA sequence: TGTGCCAGCAGCTTAGCTGGCAGGGAAACAGATACGCAGTATTTT. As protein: CASSLAGRETDTQYF.

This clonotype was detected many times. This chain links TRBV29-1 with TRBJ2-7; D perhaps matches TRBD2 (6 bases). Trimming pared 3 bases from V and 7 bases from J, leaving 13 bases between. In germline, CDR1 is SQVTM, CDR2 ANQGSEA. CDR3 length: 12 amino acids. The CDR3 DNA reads TGCAGCGTTGAGGAGGGGCCGTGGGAGCAGTACTTC. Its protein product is CSVEEGPWEQYF.

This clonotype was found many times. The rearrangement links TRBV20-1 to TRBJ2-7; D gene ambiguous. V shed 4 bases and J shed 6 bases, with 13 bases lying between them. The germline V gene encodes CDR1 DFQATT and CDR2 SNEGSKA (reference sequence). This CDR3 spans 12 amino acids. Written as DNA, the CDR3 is TGCAGTGCTACCCTAGATCTGGGCGAGCAGTACTTC. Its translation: CSATLDLGEQYF.